These T cell receptor beta chains were read from a single sample in a study of T cell changes during pregnancy in multiple sclerosis. This table comes from immunoSEQ multiplex PCR, and its TCRdb copy is limited to in-frame clones, with some not included. The table records 35,000 to 50,000 clones, more than 90% of them present only once. The sequenced sample was CD4+ T cells from peripheral blood mononuclear cells, obtained in the first trimester of pregnancy. Receptors were obtained from a female donor with multiple sclerosis, enrolled in a pregnancy study. Both conserved end residues are part of each CDR3. The D gene is left open where the match is weak. Where a row states a size, it is once, few, many or the class of an expanded clone; other rows omit it.

J: TRBJ2-7; V: TRBV27; size: -; D: TRBD1; DNA: TGTGCCAGCAGACGACAGGGGGCCAGCTCCTACGAGCAGTACTTC; CDR3: CASRRQGASSYEQYF
J: TRBJ2-7; V: TRBV25-1; size: few; D: TRBD1; DNA: TGTGCCAGCAGTCCCGGGACAGGCCTGCTCGAGCAGTACTTC; CDR3: CASSPGTGLLEQYF
J: TRBJ1-1; V: TRBV18; size: -; D: -; DNA: TGTGCCAGCTCACCTACAGGGAACACTGAAGCTTTCTTT; CDR3: CASSPTGNTEAFF
J: TRBJ1-5; V: TRBV4-1; size: -; D: -; DNA: TGCGCCAGCAGCCTTTATGATGTGGGCGGGGGGTCTTATCAGCCCCAGCATTTT; CDR3: CASSLYDVGGGSYQPQHF
J: TRBJ1-1; V: TRBV9; size: -; D: -; DNA: TGTGCCAGCAGCGTAGGGTGGGGGGTGAACACTGAAGCTTTCTTT; CDR3: CASSVGWGVNTEAFF
J: TRBJ2-1; V: TRBV7-2; size: -; D: -; DNA: TGTGCCAGCAGCTTAAATCGCCAGGGGCAGTTCTTC; CDR3: CASSLNRQGQFF
J: TRBJ2-6; V: TRBV2; size: -; D: TRBD1; DNA: TGTGCCAGCAGTCAAAATCCGGGACAGGGCTTCTCTGGGGCCAACGTCCTGACTTTC; CDR3: CASSQNPGQGFSGANVLTF
J: TRBJ2-1; V: TRBV7-9; size: -; D: TRBD1; DNA: TGTGCCAGCAGCCTATCCGGGACAGGGGGAAACAATGAGCAGTTCTTC; CDR3: CASSLSGTGGNNEQFF
J: TRBJ1-1; V: TRBV2; size: medium-sized; D: TRBD1; DNA: TGTGCCAGCAGTGAATCGGGACAGGGGGCGCGGGCTTTCTTT; CDR3: CASSESGQGARAFF
J: TRBJ2-1; V: TRBV6-1; size: -; D: -; DNA: TGTGCCAGCAAGCAGGGTATCTTTAAGCAGTTCTTC; CDR3: CASKQGIFKQFF
J: TRBJ1-5; V: TRBV9; size: once; D: -; DNA: TGTGCCAGCAGCGTAGTGCCAGGAACAAGCAATCAGCCCCAGCATTTT; CDR3: CASSVVPGTSNQPQHF